Listed below are T cell receptor beta chains from one sample, sequenced in a study of early T cells in non-severe SARS-CoV-2 infection. From the 5' RACE reads, TCRdb called clonotypes with MiXCR, one entry per CDR3 protein. The table has under 45,000 distinct CDR3 sequences, 7.9% seen once. Here the sequenced sample was whole blood, taken at baseline. These receptors all come from an adult who was a healthcare worker with PCR-confirmed SARS-CoV-2 infection or an uninfected control (not recorded which). CDR3s include the opening cysteine and the closing phenylalanine or tryptophan. D genes are given only for firm matches. Size values are once, few and many counts, or a class for expanded clones, and some rows have none.

j_call,d_call,v_call,clone_size,cdr3_aa,cdr3_nt
TRBJ1-1,NA,TRBV7-3,many,CASSPGPNTEAFF,TGTGCCAGCAGCCCGGGGCCGAACACTGAAGCTTTCTTT
TRBJ2-2,NA,TRBV20-1,few,CSAQDRNTGELFF,TGCAGTGCCCAGGACAGGAACACCGGGGAGCTGTTTTTT
TRBJ2-1,NA,TRBV12-3/TRBV12-4,NA,CASSPRQEDNEQFF,TGTGCCAGCAGTCCCCGACAGGAGGACAATGAGCAGTTCTTC
TRBJ2-3,NA,TRBV9,NA,CASSVAGDITDTQYF,TGTGCCAGCAGCGTAGCTGGGGACATCACAGATACGCAGTATTTT
TRBJ2-7,TRBD2,TRBV9,few,CASSVGTTSYEQYF,TGTGCCAGCAGCGTCGGGACTACCTCCTACGAGCAGTACTTC
TRBJ1-1,TRBD1,TRBV7-3,once,CASSAGTGRAFF,TGTGCCAGCAGCGCAGGGACAGGGAGAGCTTTCTTT
TRBJ1-6,TRBD1,TRBV28,many,CASSLRRQGSSLYNSPLHF,TGTGCCAGCAGTTTACGCCGACAGGGGTCCTCTCTCTATAATTCACCCCTCCACTTT
TRBJ2-7,TRBD2,TRBV6-6,NA,CASLSAPGGSYEQYF,TGTGCCAGCTTATCGGCCCCGGGGGGGTCCTACGAGCAGTACTTC
TRBJ2-5,NA,TRBV4-3,many,CASSQDPGETQYF,TGCGCCAGCAGCCAAGACCCTGGGGAGACCCAGTACTTC
TRBJ1-2,TRBD1,TRBV29-1,NA,CSVFNTGGNYGYTF,TGCAGCGTGTTTAATACAGGGGGCAACTATGGCTACACCTTC
TRBJ2-2,TRBD2,TRBV4-3,NA,CASSLEVLAGRTGELFF,TGCGCCAGCAGCCTTGAGGTTTTAGCGGGGCGAACCGGGGAGCTGTTTTTT
TRBJ2-5,NA,TRBV7-2,NA,CASSPGSGSQETQYF,TGTGCCAGCAGCCCGGGTTCAGGGTCCCAAGAGACCCAGTACTTC
TRBJ2-2,NA,TRBV20-1,NA,CSASPLRGASNTGELFF,TGCAGTGCTAGTCCCCTCCGGGGGGCCTCAAACACCGGGGAGCTGTTTTTT
TRBJ2-2,NA,TRBV6-5,NA,CASRAGTGELFF,TGTGCCAGCAGGGCCGGCACCGGGGAGCTGTTTTTT
TRBJ1-1,TRBD1,TRBV12-3/TRBV12-4,many,CASSKRRQGLNTEAFF,TGTGCCAGCAGCAAAAGACGACAGGGCCTGAACACTGAAGCTTTCTTT
TRBJ2-3,NA,TRBV11-2,NA,CASSLGPSSTRSDTQYF,TGTGCCAGCAGCTTAGGGCCTAGCTCCACACGTTCAGATACGCAGTATTTT
TRBJ1-4,NA,TRBV6-2/TRBV6-3,many,CASSYSPRDNPNEKLFF,TGTGCCAGCAGTTATTCTCCGCGGGACAACCCTAATGAAAAACTGTTTTTT
TRBJ2-5,NA,TRBV5-1,many,CASSLSLQGNQETQYF,TGCGCCAGCAGCCTCTCCCTCCAGGGGAACCAAGAGACCCAGTACTTC
TRBJ1-2,NA,TRBV12-3/TRBV12-4,many,CASSLDVQGYGYTF,TGTGCCAGCAGTTTGGACGTCCAAGGCTATGGCTACACCTTC
TRBJ2-2,NA,TRBV9,few,CASSVDVTYTGELFF,TGTGCCAGCAGCGTAGATGTCACCTACACCGGGGAGCTGTTTTTT
TRBJ1-1,NA,TRBV9,many,CASSAGPKSHTEAFF,TGTGCCAGCAGCGCGGGACCGAAAAGTCACACTGAAGCTTTCTTT
TRBJ1-2,TRBD1,TRBV12-3/TRBV12-4,NA,CASSRTGVNYGYTF,TGTGCCAGCAGTCGGACAGGGGTGAACTATGGCTACACCTTC
TRBJ1-5,NA,TRBV19,many,CASSAQGMEPQHF,TGTGCCAGTAGTGCACAGGGAATGGAACCCCAGCATTTT
TRBJ1-2,TRBD1,TRBV7-3,few,CASSFQGAYGYTF,TGTGCCAGCAGCTTCCAGGGGGCCTATGGCTACACCTTC
TRBJ2-3,NA,TRBV5-6,few,CASISGRELHTDTQYF,TGTGCCAGCATTTCGGGCCGAGAATTACACACAGATACGCAGTATTTT
TRBJ2-3,TRBD1,TRBV4-3,many,CASSQDMGQGADTQYF,TGCGCCAGCAGCCAAGATATGGGACAGGGAGCAGATACGCAGTATTTT